This TCR beta chain was recorded in a study of blood T cell repertoires in COVID-19. In the study overall: The United States, Italy and Spain supplied acute and convalescent COVID-19 samples.

Sequencing was performed with immunoSEQ multiplex PCR; in TCRdb, only in-frame clones are kept and a portion is missing. The repertoire consists of about 330,000 clones, with around nine tenths occurring once and the leading ten covering about 5%. This CDR3 has 14 amino acids. Trimming removed 0 bases at V and 6 bases at J, with 8 bases between. From germline, CDR1 is SGHAT and CDR2 FQNNGV. Living in about 25 US areas, the participants were between roughly 18 and 89 years of age. Each recovered donor of Cohort 3 presented with two negative PCRs, clearance, or symptom resolution. The specimen was PBMCs or T cells enriched from blood (not recorded which). This clonotype originated in a man younger than 45 who had recovered from COVID-19. V usage is TRBV11-2 and J usage is TRBJ2-2; maybe TRBD2 (6 bases). CDR3 in DNA: TGTGCCAGCAGCTTAGATTCGGGGGCCGGGGAGCTGTTTTTT. Its protein product is CASSLDSGAGELFF. Together with reference TRBV11-2 and TRBJ2-2, the CDR3 gives the full variable domain: EAGVAQSPRYKIIEKRQSVAFWCNPISGHATLYWYQQILGQGPKLLIQFQNNGVVDDSQLPKDRFSAERLKGVDSTLKIQPAKLEDSAVYLCASSLDSGAGELFFGEGSRLTVL.